Listed below are T cell receptor beta chains from one sample, sequenced in a study of T cell changes during pregnancy in multiple sclerosis. Produced via immunoSEQ multiplex PCR; TCRdb's table is partial and in-frame only. The sample lists 50,000 to 70,000 clones, 80% to 95% seen once, with around 0.85% in the top ten. The source was peripheral blood, collected in the first trimester of pregnancy. All receptors come from a female donor with multiple sclerosis, enrolled in a pregnancy study. CDR3s include the opening cysteine and the closing phenylalanine or tryptophan. Fields, in order: J gene, V gene, clone size, CDR3 length, D gene, CDR3 protein, CDR3 DNA. A D gene is named only where the DNA matches it firmly. Clone size, where shown, is once, few, many, or a class for clones that have expanded.

J gene: TRBJ2-3; V gene: TRBV19; clone size: .; CDR3 length: 16; D gene: .; CDR3 protein: CASSMRRGSSWDTQYF; CDR3 DNA: TGTGCCAGTAGTATGCGGCGGGGAAGCTCTTGGGATACGCAGTATTTT
J gene: TRBJ2-5; V gene: TRBV14; clone size: .; CDR3 length: 16; D gene: TRBD1; CDR3 protein: CASSKGDRGRGETQYF; CDR3 DNA: TGTGCCAGCAGCAAAGGGGACAGGGGGCGCGGGGAGACCCAGTACTTC
J gene: TRBJ1-1; V gene: TRBV10-3; clone size: .; CDR3 length: 13; D gene: TRBD1; CDR3 protein: CAISEEGTAEAFF; CDR3 DNA: TGTGCCATCAGTGAGGAGGGGACAGCTGAAGCTTTCTTT
J gene: TRBJ2-7; V gene: TRBV18; clone size: .; CDR3 length: 14; D gene: .; CDR3 protein: CASSPGLSAYEQYF; CDR3 DNA: TGTGCCAGCTCACCGGGACTTTCAGCCTACGAGCAGTACTTC
J gene: TRBJ1-1; V gene: TRBV27; clone size: .; CDR3 length: 14; D gene: TRBD1; CDR3 protein: CASSRQGYPTEAFF; CDR3 DNA: TGTGCCAGCAGTCGACAGGGGTACCCCACTGAAGCTTTCTTT
J gene: TRBJ2-2; V gene: TRBV2; clone size: once; CDR3 length: 12; D gene: .; CDR3 protein: CASPSVYGELFF; CDR3 DNA: TGTGCCAGCCCTAGCGTCTACGGGGAGCTGTTTTTT
J gene: TRBJ2-4; V gene: TRBV7-2; clone size: .; CDR3 length: 16; D gene: .; CDR3 protein: CASSLTLRGAKNIQYF; CDR3 DNA: TGTGCCAGCAGCTTAACCCTTCGAGGAGCCAAAAACATTCAGTACTTC
J gene: TRBJ1-5; V gene: TRBV6-1; clone size: .; CDR3 length: 14; D gene: .; CDR3 protein: CASTEWGGNQPQHF; CDR3 DNA: TGTGCCAGCACCGAGTGGGGGGGGAATCAGCCCCAGCATTTT
J gene: TRBJ1-5; V gene: TRBV7-9; clone size: .; CDR3 length: 18; D gene: .; CDR3 protein: CASSLLAGNRVGNQPQHF; CDR3 DNA: TGTGCCAGCAGCTTACTCGCAGGGAATAGAGTAGGCAATCAGCCCCAGCATTTT
J gene: TRBJ1-2; V gene: TRBV30; clone size: .; CDR3 length: 13; D gene: .; CDR3 protein: CAWAAGGRAGYTF; CDR3 DNA: TGTGCCTGGGCGGCTGGAGGGCGCGCTGGCTACACCTTC
J gene: TRBJ2-6; V gene: TRBV5-6; clone size: .; CDR3 length: 19; D gene: .; CDR3 protein: CASSLVMRTQSSGANVLTF; CDR3 DNA: TGTGCCAGCAGCTTGGTAATGCGGACACAAAGCTCTGGGGCCAACGTCCTGACTTTC
J gene: TRBJ2-5; V gene: TRBV4-3; clone size: .; CDR3 length: 14; D gene: .; CDR3 protein: CASVIGSRRETQYF; CDR3 DNA: TGCGCCAGCGTGATCGGTTCCCGGCGGGAGACCCAGTACTTC
J gene: TRBJ1-1; V gene: TRBV7-2; clone size: once; CDR3 length: 13; D gene: .; CDR3 protein: CASSLVRQAQAFF; CDR3 DNA: TGTGCCAGCAGCTTAGTCCGACAGGCCCAAGCTTTCTTT
J gene: TRBJ2-5; V gene: TRBV19; clone size: .; CDR3 length: 14; D gene: .; CDR3 protein: CASSTSGNQETQYF; CDR3 DNA: TGTGCCAGTAGTACGTCAGGCAACCAAGAGACCCAGTACTTC
J gene: TRBJ1-2; V gene: TRBV27; clone size: once; CDR3 length: 17; D gene: TRBD1; CDR3 protein: CASSTRTGATFESGYTF; CDR3 DNA: TGTGCCAGCAGTACTCGGACAGGGGCGACCTTCGAAAGCGGCTACACCTTC
J gene: TRBJ2-7; V gene: TRBV4-2; clone size: .; CDR3 length: 15; D gene: TRBD2; CDR3 protein: CASSRTSGGAYEQYF; CDR3 DNA: TGTGCCAGCAGCCGGACTAGCGGGGGGGCCTACGAGCAGTACTTC
J gene: TRBJ2-1; V gene: TRBV11-3; clone size: .; CDR3 length: 11; D gene: .; CDR3 protein: CASSLESEQFF; CDR3 DNA: TGTGCCAGCAGCTTAGAGAGTGAGCAGTTCTTC
J gene: TRBJ1-4; V gene: TRBV15; clone size: .; CDR3 length: 13; D gene: .; CDR3 protein: CATSGRGNEKLFF; CDR3 DNA: TGTGCCACCAGCGGCAGGGGTAATGAAAAACTGTTTTTT
J gene: TRBJ2-5; V gene: TRBV5-8; clone size: .; CDR3 length: 15; D gene: .; CDR3 protein: CASSEAGLHLGTQYF; CDR3 DNA: TGTGCCAGCAGCGAGGCAGGACTCCACCTGGGGACCCAGTACTTC
J gene: TRBJ1-2; V gene: TRBV7-9; clone size: once; CDR3 length: 15; D gene: .; CDR3 protein: CASSRGLAGNYGYTF; CDR3 DNA: TGTGCCAGCAGCCGGGGACTCGCGGGTAACTATGGCTACACCTTC
J gene: TRBJ1-1; V gene: TRBV7-3; clone size: .; CDR3 length: 13; D gene: .; CDR3 protein: CASSLAGDTEAFF; CDR3 DNA: TGTGCCAGCAGCTTGGCAGGGGACACTGAAGCTTTCTTT
J gene: TRBJ1-1; V gene: TRBV4-3; clone size: once; CDR3 length: 14; D gene: .; CDR3 protein: CASSNPPTNGGAFF; CDR3 DNA: TGCGCCAGCAGCAATCCCCCTACGAACGGCGGAGCTTTCTTT
J gene: TRBJ1-2; V gene: TRBV6-5; clone size: .; CDR3 length: 13; D gene: .; CDR3 protein: CASSFGGGYGYTF; CDR3 DNA: TGTGCCAGCAGTTTCGGGGGGGGCTATGGCTACACCTTC
J gene: TRBJ1-2; V gene: TRBV20-1; clone size: .; CDR3 length: 10; D gene: .; CDR3 protein: CSASDYGYTF; CDR3 DNA: TGCAGTGCTTCGGACTATGGCTACACCTTC
J gene: TRBJ2-1; V gene: TRBV7-7; clone size: once; CDR3 length: 16; D gene: TRBD2; CDR3 protein: CASSLGKLAGRDEQFF; CDR3 DNA: TGTGCTAGCAGCTTAGGAAAGTTAGCGGGTCGGGATGAGCAGTTCTTC
J gene: TRBJ1-6; V gene: TRBV18; clone size: .; CDR3 length: 15; D gene: TRBD1; CDR3 protein: CASSPLQGENSPLHF; CDR3 DNA: TGTGCCAGCTCACCACTACAGGGGGAAAATTCACCCCTCCACTTT
J gene: TRBJ1-4; V gene: TRBV5-4; clone size: .; CDR3 length: 16; D gene: .; CDR3 protein: CASSLGNGRMGEKLFF; CDR3 DNA: TGTGCCAGCAGCTTGGGTAATGGGAGGATGGGTGAAAAACTGTTTTTT
J gene: TRBJ1-5; V gene: TRBV19; clone size: .; CDR3 length: 17; D gene: .; CDR3 protein: CASTLRALSGDNQPQHF; CDR3 DNA: TGTGCCAGTACTCTCAGGGCTTTATCAGGGGACAATCAGCCCCAGCATTTT
J gene: TRBJ1-2; V gene: TRBV6-1; clone size: .; CDR3 length: 15; D gene: .; CDR3 protein: CASRFTGTGYYGYTF; CDR3 DNA: TGTGCCAGCAGATTCACCGGAACAGGGTACTATGGCTACACCTTC
J gene: TRBJ2-3; V gene: TRBV7-3; clone size: .; CDR3 length: 14; D gene: .; CDR3 protein: CASSFEGAGDTQYF; CDR3 DNA: TGTGCCAGCAGCTTCGAGGGCGCGGGGGATACGCAGTATTTT
J gene: TRBJ2-7; V gene: TRBV6-5; clone size: once; CDR3 length: 14; D gene: TRBD1; CDR3 protein: CASSASGTAYEQYF; CDR3 DNA: TGTGCCAGCAGTGCCTCCGGGACAGCTTACGAGCAGTACTTC
J gene: TRBJ2-5; V gene: TRBV6-1; clone size: .; CDR3 length: 15; D gene: TRBD1; CDR3 protein: CASSVGAGGAETQYF; CDR3 DNA: TGTGCCAGCAGTGTGGGAGCAGGGGGCGCTGAGACCCAGTACTTC
J gene: TRBJ2-7; V gene: TRBV30; clone size: .; CDR3 length: 13; D gene: TRBD1; CDR3 protein: CAWVNRGLNEQYF; CDR3 DNA: TGTGCCTGGGTAAACAGGGGGCTGAACGAGCAGTACTTC
J gene: TRBJ2-2; V gene: TRBV30; clone size: .; CDR3 length: 17; D gene: .; CDR3 protein: CAWSGGLNSPNTGELFF; CDR3 DNA: TGTGCCTGGAGTGGAGGGCTTAACAGTCCGAACACCGGGGAGCTGTTTTTT
J gene: TRBJ2-5; V gene: TRBV5-1; clone size: .; CDR3 length: 17; D gene: TRBD1; CDR3 protein: CASSLSTGGYGGETQYF; CDR3 DNA: TGCGCCAGCAGCTTGTCCACAGGGGGCTACGGCGGAGAGACCCAGTACTTC
J gene: TRBJ2-1; V gene: TRBV11-2; clone size: .; CDR3 length: 16; D gene: TRBD2; CDR3 protein: CASSRILAGGNNEQFF; CDR3 DNA: TGTGCCAGCAGTCGTATTCTAGCGGGGGGGAACAATGAGCAGTTCTTC
J gene: TRBJ1-1; V gene: TRBV2; clone size: .; CDR3 length: 15; D gene: .; CDR3 protein: CASSQEGGLNTEAFF; CDR3 DNA: TGTGCCAGCAGTCAAGAGGGAGGGCTGAACACTGAAGCTTTCTTT
J gene: TRBJ1-5; V gene: TRBV7-2; clone size: .; CDR3 length: 16; D gene: .; CDR3 protein: CASSLGGTSWSQPQHF; CDR3 DNA: TGTGCCAGCAGCCTAGGCGGAACCTCCTGGAGTCAGCCCCAGCATTTT
J gene: TRBJ2-7; V gene: TRBV5-1; clone size: .; CDR3 length: 16; D gene: TRBD2; CDR3 protein: CASSFGLAWALYEQYF; CDR3 DNA: TGCGCCAGCAGCTTTGGACTAGCGTGGGCGTTGTACGAGCAGTACTTC
J gene: TRBJ1-1; V gene: TRBV30; clone size: once; CDR3 length: 12; D gene: .; CDR3 protein: CAWSAGGETAFF; CDR3 DNA: TGTGCCTGGAGCGCTGGGGGGGAGACCGCTTTCTTT
J gene: TRBJ2-7; V gene: TRBV18; clone size: .; CDR3 length: 16; D gene: TRBD1; CDR3 protein: CASSPNQDRGTHEQYF; CDR3 DNA: TGTGCCAGCTCACCTAATCAGGACAGGGGAACCCACGAGCAGTACTTC
J gene: TRBJ1-2; V gene: TRBV6-6; clone size: .; CDR3 length: 15; D gene: TRBD1; CDR3 protein: CASSWDRDAFVGYTF; CDR3 DNA: TGTGCCAGCAGTTGGGACAGGGACGCCTTTGTTGGCTACACCTTC
J gene: TRBJ1-2; V gene: TRBV7-9; clone size: .; CDR3 length: 13; D gene: .; CDR3 protein: CASSSTGDYGYTF; CDR3 DNA: TGTGCCAGCAGCTCGACAGGAGACTATGGCTACACCTTC
J gene: TRBJ2-7; V gene: TRBV7-2; clone size: .; CDR3 length: 16; D gene: TRBD2; CDR3 protein: CASSLASSGVYYEQYF; CDR3 DNA: TGTGCCAGCAGCTTAGCTTCTAGCGGGGTGTACTACGAGCAGTACTTC
J gene: TRBJ2-2; V gene: TRBV14; clone size: .; CDR3 length: 14; D gene: .; CDR3 protein: CASSQRGNTGELFF; CDR3 DNA: TGTGCCAGCAGCCAAAGAGGAAACACCGGGGAGCTGTTTTTT
J gene: TRBJ2-3; V gene: TRBV29-1; clone size: .; CDR3 length: 15; D gene: TRBD2; CDR3 protein: CSVRTSGGAMDTQYF; CDR3 DNA: TGCAGCGTCAGGACTAGCGGGGGGGCAATGGATACGCAGTATTTT
J gene: TRBJ1-1; V gene: TRBV9; clone size: .; CDR3 length: 13; D gene: .; CDR3 protein: CASSDYMNTEAFF; CDR3 DNA: TGTGCCAGCAGTGATTACATGAACACTGAAGCTTTCTTT
J gene: TRBJ1-2; V gene: TRBV19; clone size: .; CDR3 length: 14; D gene: TRBD1; CDR3 protein: CASILTGALDGYTF; CDR3 DNA: TGTGCCAGTATTTTAACAGGGGCCCTCGATGGCTACACCTTC
J gene: TRBJ2-1; V gene: TRBV13; clone size: .; CDR3 length: 16; D gene: TRBD2; CDR3 protein: CASSPTGLAGDNEQFF; CDR3 DNA: TGTGCCAGCAGCCCGACGGGACTAGCGGGTGACAATGAGCAGTTCTTC
J gene: TRBJ2-1; V gene: TRBV4-2; clone size: .; CDR3 length: 14; D gene: .; CDR3 protein: CASSQTDRINEQFF; CDR3 DNA: TGTGCCAGCAGCCAGACGGACAGAATCAATGAGCAGTTCTTC
J gene: TRBJ1-1; V gene: TRBV7-2; clone size: .; CDR3 length: 13; D gene: .; CDR3 protein: CASSRGGYTEAFF; CDR3 DNA: TGTGCCAGCAGTCGAGGTGGGTACACTGAAGCTTTCTTT
J gene: TRBJ2-5; V gene: TRBV4-3; clone size: .; CDR3 length: 17; D gene: .; CDR3 protein: CASSQDLPPGSQETQYF; CDR3 DNA: TGCGCCAGCAGCCAAGATCTTCCCCCCGGGAGCCAAGAGACCCAGTACTTC
J gene: TRBJ1-1; V gene: TRBV11-1; clone size: .; CDR3 length: 12; D gene: .; CDR3 protein: CASSSRTFEAFF; CDR3 DNA: TGTGCCAGCAGCAGCAGGACATTTGAAGCTTTCTTT
J gene: TRBJ2-7; V gene: TRBV6-6; clone size: .; CDR3 length: 11; D gene: .; CDR3 protein: CASSPKWRQYF; CDR3 DNA: TGTGCCAGCAGCCCCAAGTGGAGGCAGTACTTC
J gene: TRBJ1-4; V gene: TRBV4-3; clone size: .; CDR3 length: 14; D gene: .; CDR3 protein: CASSQAGDGEKLFF; CDR3 DNA: TGCGCCAGCAGCCAGGCAGGGGACGGTGAAAAACTGTTTTTT
J gene: TRBJ1-2; V gene: TRBV6-6; clone size: few; CDR3 length: 16; D gene: TRBD1; CDR3 protein: CASSYPTDRGTYGYTF; CDR3 DNA: TGTGCCAGCAGTTACCCGACGGACAGGGGAACTTATGGCTACACCTTC
J gene: TRBJ2-5; V gene: TRBV5-6; clone size: .; CDR3 length: 11; D gene: .; CDR3 protein: CASSLRETQYF; CDR3 DNA: TGTGCCAGCAGCTTGCGGGAGACCCAGTACTTC
J gene: TRBJ2-1; V gene: TRBV5-4; clone size: .; CDR3 length: 15; D gene: TRBD1; CDR3 protein: CASRPPGQDLDEQFF; CDR3 DNA: TGTGCCAGCAGGCCTCCGGGACAGGACTTGGATGAGCAGTTCTTC